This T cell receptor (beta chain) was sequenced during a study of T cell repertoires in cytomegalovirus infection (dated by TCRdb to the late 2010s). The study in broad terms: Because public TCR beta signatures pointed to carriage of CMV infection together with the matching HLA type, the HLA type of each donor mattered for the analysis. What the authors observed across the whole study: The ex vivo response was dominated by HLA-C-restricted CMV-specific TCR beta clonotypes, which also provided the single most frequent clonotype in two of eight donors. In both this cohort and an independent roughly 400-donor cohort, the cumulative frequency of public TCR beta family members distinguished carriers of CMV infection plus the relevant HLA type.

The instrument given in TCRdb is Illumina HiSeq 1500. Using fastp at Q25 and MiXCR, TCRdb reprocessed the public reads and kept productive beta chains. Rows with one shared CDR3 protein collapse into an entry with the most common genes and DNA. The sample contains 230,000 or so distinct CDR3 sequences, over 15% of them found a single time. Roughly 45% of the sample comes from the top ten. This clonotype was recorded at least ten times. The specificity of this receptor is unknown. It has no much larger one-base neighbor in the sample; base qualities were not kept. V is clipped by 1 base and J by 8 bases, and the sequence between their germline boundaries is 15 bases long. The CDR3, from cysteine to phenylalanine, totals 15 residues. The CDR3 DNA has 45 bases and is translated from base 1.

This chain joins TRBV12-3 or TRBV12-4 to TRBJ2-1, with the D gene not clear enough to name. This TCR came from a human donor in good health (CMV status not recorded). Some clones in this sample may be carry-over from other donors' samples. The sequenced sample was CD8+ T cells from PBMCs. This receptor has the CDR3 CASSLEGVRSYEQFF. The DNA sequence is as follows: TGTGCCAGCAGTTTAGAGGGTGTGAGGTCCTATGAGCAGTTCTTC.